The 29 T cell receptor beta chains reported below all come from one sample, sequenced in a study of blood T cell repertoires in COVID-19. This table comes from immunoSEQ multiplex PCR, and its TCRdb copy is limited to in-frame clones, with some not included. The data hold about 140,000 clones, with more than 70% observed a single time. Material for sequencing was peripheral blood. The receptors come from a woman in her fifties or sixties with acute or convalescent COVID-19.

This chain's CDR3 is CASSLADGGKREKLFF. The CDR3 DNA reads TGCGCCAGCAGCTTGGCCGATGGAGGTAAACGGGAAAAACTGTTTTTT. This chain uses TRBV5-1 with TRBJ1-4; D gene unclear. With 0 bases removed from V and 8 bases from J, the gap between germline ends came to 17 bases. This CDR3 has 16 residues. The germline V gene has CDR1 SGHRS and CDR2 YFSETQ.

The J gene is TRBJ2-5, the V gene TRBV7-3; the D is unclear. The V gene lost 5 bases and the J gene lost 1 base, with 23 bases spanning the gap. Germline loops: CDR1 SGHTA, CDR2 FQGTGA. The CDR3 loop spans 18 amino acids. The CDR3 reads CASSPKWVRPFLQETQYF. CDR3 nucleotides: TGTGCCAGCAGCCCAAAGTGGGTCAGGCCTTTCCTCCAAGAGACCCAGTACTTC.

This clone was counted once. CDR3 amino acids: CASSSWDNGYEQYF. In DNA form, the CDR3 reads TGTGCCAGCAGTAGCTGGGACAACGGCTACGAGCAGTACTTC. This sequence joins TRBV6-2 or TRBV6-3 and TRBJ2-7, with D possibly TRBD1 on 6 matching bases. The CDR3 length is 14 residues. CDR1 is MNHEY, CDR2 SVGEGT, per germline. V dropped 5 bases and J dropped 3 bases, with 14 bases sitting between them.

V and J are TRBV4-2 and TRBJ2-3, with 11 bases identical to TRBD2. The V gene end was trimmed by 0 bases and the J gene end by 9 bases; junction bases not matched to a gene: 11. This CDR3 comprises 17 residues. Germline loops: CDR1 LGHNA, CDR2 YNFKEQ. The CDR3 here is CASSQEALAGGVETQYF. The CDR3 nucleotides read TGTGCCAGCAGCCAAGAGGCCCTAGCGGGGGGCGTCGAGACGCAGTATTTT.

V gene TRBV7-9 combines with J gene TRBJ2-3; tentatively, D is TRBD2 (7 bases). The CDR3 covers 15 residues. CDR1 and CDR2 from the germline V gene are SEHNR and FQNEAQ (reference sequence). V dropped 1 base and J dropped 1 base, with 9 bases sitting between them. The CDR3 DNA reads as TGTGCCAGCAGCTTAGAGGGGGGGGGCACAGATACGCAGTATTTT. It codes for CASSLEGGGTDTQYF. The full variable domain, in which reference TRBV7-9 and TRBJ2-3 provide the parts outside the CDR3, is DTGVSQNPRHKITKRGQNVTFRCDPISEHNRLYWYRQTLGQGPEFLTYFQNEAQLEKSRLLSDRFSAERPKGSFSTLEIQRTEQGDSAMYLCASSLEGGGTDTQYFGPGTRLTVL.

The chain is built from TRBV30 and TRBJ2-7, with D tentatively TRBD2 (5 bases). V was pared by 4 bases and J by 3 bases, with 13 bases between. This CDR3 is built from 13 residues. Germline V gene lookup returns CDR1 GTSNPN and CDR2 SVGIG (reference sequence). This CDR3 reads CAWKGGTIYEQYF. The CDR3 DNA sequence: TGTGCCTGGAAAGGAGGTACCATCTACGAGCAGTACTTC.

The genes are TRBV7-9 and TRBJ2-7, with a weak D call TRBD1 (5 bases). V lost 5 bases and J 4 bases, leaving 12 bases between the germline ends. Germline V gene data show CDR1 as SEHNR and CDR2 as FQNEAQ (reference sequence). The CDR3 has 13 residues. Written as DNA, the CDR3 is TGTGCCAGCAGCCCTAGGGGTTTTTACGAGCAGTACTTC. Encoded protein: CASSPRGFYEQYF.

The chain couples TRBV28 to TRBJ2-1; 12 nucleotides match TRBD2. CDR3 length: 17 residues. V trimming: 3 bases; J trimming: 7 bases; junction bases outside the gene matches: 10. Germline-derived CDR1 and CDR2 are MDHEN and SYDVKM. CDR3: CASSFSLAGGPSNEQFF. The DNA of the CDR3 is TGTGCCAGCAGTTTCTCCCTAGCGGGGGGGCCAAGTAATGAGCAGTTCTTC.

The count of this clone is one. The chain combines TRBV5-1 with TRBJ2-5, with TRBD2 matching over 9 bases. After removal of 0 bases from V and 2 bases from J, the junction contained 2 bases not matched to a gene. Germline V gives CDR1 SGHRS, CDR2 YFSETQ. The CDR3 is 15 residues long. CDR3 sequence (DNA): TGCGCCAGCAGCTTGGCACTAGCGGGTCAAGAGACCCAGTACTTC. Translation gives CASSLALAGQETQYF. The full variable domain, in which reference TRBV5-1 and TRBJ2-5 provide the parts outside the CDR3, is KAGVTQTPRYLIKTRGQQVTLSCSPISGHRSVSWYQQTPGQGLQFLFEYFSETQRNKGNFPGRFSGRQFSNSRSEMNVSTLELGDSALYLCASSLALAGQETQYFGPGTRLLVL.

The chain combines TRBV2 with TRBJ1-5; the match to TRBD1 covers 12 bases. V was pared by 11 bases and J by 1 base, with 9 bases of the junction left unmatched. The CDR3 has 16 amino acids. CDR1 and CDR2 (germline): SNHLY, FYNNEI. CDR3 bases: TGTGCCTCCGGGACAGGGGGCTCAAGGAGCAATCAGCCCCAGCATTTT. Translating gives CASGTGGSRSNQPQHF.

The CDR3 region has the DNA TGTGCCAGCAGGACTGGACTAGCGGGGGGCCGGCCAGATACGCAGTATTTT. Residues: CASRTGLAGGRPDTQYF. This chain joins TRBV28 and TRBJ2-3, with 14 bases lining up with TRBD2. There are 17 residues in the CDR3. V dropped 6 bases and J dropped 4; count of bases not matched to a gene: 9. The germline V gene encodes CDR1 MDHEN and CDR2 SYDVKM.

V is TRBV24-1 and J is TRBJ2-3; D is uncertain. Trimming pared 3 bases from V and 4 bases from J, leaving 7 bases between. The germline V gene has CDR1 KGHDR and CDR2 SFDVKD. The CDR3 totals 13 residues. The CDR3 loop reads CATSDLIADTQYF. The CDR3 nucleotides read TGTGCCACCAGTGATCTAATTGCAGATACGCAGTATTTT.

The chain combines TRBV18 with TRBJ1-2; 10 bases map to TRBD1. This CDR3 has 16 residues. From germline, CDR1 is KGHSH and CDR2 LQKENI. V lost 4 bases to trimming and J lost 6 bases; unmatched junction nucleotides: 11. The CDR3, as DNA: TGTGCCAGCTCACTGCAACCGGGACAGGGGCACGATGGCTACACCTTC. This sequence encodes CASSLQPGQGHDGYTF.

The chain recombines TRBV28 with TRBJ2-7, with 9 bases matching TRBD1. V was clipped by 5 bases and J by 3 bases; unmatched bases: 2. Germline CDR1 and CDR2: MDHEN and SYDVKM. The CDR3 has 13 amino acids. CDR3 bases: TGTGCCAGCAGTGGGACAGGGTTCTACGAGCAGTACTTC. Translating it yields CASSGTGFYEQYF.

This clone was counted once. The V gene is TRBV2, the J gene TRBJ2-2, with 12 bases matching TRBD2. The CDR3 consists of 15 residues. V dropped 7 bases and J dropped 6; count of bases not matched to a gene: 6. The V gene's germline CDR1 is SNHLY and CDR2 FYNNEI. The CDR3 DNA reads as TGTGCCAGCAAGGCTAGCGGGGGGGCGGCCGGGGAGCTGTTTTTT. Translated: CASKASGGAAGELFF.

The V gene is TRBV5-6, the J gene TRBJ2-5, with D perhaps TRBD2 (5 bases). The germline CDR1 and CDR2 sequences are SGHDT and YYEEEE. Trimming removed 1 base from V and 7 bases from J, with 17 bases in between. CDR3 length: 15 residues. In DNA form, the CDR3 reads TGTGCCAGCAGCTTGTCGCCGGGCCGCCGGGGGACCCAGTACTTC. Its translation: CASSLSPGRRGTQYF.

As DNA, the CDR3 is TGCGCCAGCAGCTATAGCGGGAGCACAGATACGCAGTATTTT. Amino acid sequence: CASSYSGSTDTQYF. The V gene is TRBV5-1, the J gene TRBJ2-3; 7 positions agree with TRBD2. V was clipped by 3 bases and J by 0 bases; unmatched bases: 1. Germline CDR1 SGHRS, CDR2 YFSETQ. This CDR3 is 14 amino acids long.

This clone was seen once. CDR3 in amino acids: CASSQDMFSGSNEQFF. CDR3 nucleotide sequence: TGTGCCAGCAGCCAAGATATGTTTAGCGGATCCAATGAGCAGTTCTTC. This rearrangement joins TRBV3-1 (or the pseudogene TRBV3-2) to TRBJ2-1, with D tentatively TRBD2 (6 bases). V was clipped by 0 bases and J by 6 bases, with 15 bases between them. CDR3 length: 16 amino acids. Germline V gene lookup returns CDR1 LGHDT and CDR2 YNNKEL (reference sequence).

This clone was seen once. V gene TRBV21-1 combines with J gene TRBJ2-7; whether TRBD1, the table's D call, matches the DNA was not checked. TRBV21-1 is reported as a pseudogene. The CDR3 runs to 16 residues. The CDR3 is CASSKRVRATHYEQYF. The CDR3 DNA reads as TGTGCCAGCAGCAAACGGGTCAGGGCTACCCACTACGAGCAGTACTTC.

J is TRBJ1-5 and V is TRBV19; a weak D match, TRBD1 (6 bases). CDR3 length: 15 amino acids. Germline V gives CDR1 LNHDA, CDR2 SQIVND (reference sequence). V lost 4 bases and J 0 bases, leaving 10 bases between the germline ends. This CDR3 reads CASSTARGSNQPQHF. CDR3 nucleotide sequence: TGTGCCAGTAGTACCGCCAGGGGTAGCAATCAGCCCCAGCATTTT.

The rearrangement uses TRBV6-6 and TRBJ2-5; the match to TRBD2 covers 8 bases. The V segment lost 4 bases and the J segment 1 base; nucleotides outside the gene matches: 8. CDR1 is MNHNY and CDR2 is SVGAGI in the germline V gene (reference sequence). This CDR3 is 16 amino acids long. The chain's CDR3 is CASSFSAGGRQETQYF. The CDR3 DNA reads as TGTGCCAGCAGTTTCAGTGCGGGGGGTCGCCAAGAGACCCAGTACTTC.

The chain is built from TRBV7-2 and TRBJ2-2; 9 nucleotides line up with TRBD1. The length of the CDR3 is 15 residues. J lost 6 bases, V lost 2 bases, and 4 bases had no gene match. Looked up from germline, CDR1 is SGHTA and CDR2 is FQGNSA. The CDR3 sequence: CASSLWDRAAGELFF. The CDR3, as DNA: TGTGCCAGCAGCTTATGGGACAGGGCCGCCGGGGAGCTGTTTTTT.

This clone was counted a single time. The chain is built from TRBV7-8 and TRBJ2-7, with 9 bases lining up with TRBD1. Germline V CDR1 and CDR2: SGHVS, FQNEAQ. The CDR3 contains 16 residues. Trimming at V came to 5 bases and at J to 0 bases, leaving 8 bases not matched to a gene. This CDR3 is CASSEELGQGSYEQYF. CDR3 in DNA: TGTGCCAGCAGCGAAGAATTGGGACAGGGCTCCTACGAGCAGTACTTC.

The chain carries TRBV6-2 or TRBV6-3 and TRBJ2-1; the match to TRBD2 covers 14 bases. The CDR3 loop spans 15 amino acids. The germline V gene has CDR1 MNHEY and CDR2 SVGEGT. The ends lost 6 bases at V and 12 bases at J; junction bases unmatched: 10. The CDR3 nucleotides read TGTGCCAGCAGCCCGACTAGCGGGGGGGGACTCCCGCAGTTCTTC. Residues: CASSPTSGGGLPQFF.

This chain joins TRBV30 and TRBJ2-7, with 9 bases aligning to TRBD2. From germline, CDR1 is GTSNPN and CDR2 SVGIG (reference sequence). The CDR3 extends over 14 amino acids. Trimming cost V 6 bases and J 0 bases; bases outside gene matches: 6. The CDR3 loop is CACTKRGASYEQYF. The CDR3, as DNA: TGTGCCTGTACCAAGCGGGGGGCCTCCTACGAGCAGTACTTC.

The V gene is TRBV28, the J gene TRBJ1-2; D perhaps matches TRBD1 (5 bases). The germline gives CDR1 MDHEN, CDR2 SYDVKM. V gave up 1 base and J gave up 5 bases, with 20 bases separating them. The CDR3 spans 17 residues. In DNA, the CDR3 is TGTGCCAGCAGTTTATTGGGGGGTCAAGGATGGCGGTATGGCTACACCTTC. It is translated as CASSLLGGQGWRYGYTF.

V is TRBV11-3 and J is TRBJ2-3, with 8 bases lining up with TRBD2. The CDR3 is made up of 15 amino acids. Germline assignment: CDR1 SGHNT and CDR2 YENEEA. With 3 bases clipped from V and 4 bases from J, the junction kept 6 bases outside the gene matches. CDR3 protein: CASSLNGGEADTQYF. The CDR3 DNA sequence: TGTGCCAGCAGCTTGAACGGGGGGGAGGCAGATACGCAGTATTTT.

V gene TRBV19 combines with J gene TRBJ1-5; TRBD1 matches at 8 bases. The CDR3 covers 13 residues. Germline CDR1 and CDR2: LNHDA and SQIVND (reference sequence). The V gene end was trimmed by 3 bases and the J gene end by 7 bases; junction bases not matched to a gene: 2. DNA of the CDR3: TGTGCCAGTAGTATGGACAGGGCCCAGCCCCAGCATTTT. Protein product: CASSMDRAQPQHF.

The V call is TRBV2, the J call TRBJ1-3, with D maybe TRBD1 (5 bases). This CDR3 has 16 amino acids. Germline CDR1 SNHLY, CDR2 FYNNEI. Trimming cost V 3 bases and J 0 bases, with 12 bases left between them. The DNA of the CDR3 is TGTGCCAGCAGTGACCAGGGCAGATACTCTGGAAACACCATATATTTT. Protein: CASSDQGRYSGNTIYF.